This TCR beta chain emerged from a study of T cells in Graves' hyperthyroidism and ophthalmopathy. At the level of the study: Blood from the periphery was taken at initial diagnosis, before any treatment. Study-level points and caveats: Among clonotypes expanded in thyroid above 0.001, most were also found in blood.

Amplified TCR beta CDR3 regions came from RNA transcripts. A first-round RT-PCR of the TCR CDR3 used the HTBI primer set. TCRdb re-called the multiplex PCR reads with MiXCR, one entry per CDR3 protein. The sample records some 490,000 distinct CDR3 sequences, approximately 22% being singletons. This clonotype was recorded at least ten times. Antigen specificity is unknown. V was clipped by 6 bases and J by 0 bases; unmatched bases: 7. The CDR3 contains 15 residues. Sequencing used blood. The chain carries TRBV12-3 or TRBV12-4 and TRBJ1-1; 7 bases fit TRBD1. The TCR was taken from a woman between 65 and 79 years old with Graves' ophthalmopathy. Written as DNA, the CDR3 is TGTGCCAGCAGGTGGACAGGTGCCCTGAACACTGAAGCTTTCTTT. Protein product: CASRWTGALNTEAFF.